Sequencing of this T cell receptor (beta chain) was carried out in a study of immune cell composition in non-small cell lung cancer. Regarding the study as a whole: Tumour TCR-beta clonality showed no significant link to smoking pack-years.

Sequencing used immunoSEQ multiplex PCR; TCRdb keeps in-frame clones, though not all of them. The data hold about 10,000 clones, with around 64% observed a single time. As concerns this clone: Its antigen is currently unknown.

Unmatched junction bases numbered 2, after V lost 2 bases and J lost 0 bases. Germline V gene lookup returns CDR1 SGHDT and CDR2 YYEEEE. The CDR3 spans 16 residues. Sequencing was carried out using lung tumor tissue. V and J are TRBV5-6 and TRBJ2-2; 9 bases agree with TRBD2. This receptor was taken from a human donor with non-small cell lung cancer. The CDR3 DNA sequence: TGTGCCAGCAGCTTTAGCGGGAGCGCGAACACCGGGGAGCTGTTTTTT. This translates into CASSFSGSANTGELFF.